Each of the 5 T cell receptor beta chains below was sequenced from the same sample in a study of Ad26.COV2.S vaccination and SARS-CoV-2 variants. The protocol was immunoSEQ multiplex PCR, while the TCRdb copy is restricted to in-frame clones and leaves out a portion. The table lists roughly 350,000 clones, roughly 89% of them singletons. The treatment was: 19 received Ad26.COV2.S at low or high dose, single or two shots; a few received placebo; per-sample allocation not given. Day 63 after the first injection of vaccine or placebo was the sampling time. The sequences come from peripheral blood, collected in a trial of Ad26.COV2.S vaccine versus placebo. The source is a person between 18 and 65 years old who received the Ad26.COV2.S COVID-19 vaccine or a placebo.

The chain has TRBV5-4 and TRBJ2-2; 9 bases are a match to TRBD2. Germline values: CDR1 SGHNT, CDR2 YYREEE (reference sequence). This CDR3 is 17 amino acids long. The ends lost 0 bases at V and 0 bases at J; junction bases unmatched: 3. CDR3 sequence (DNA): TGTGCCAGCAGCTTGGTTGCGGGAGGGCCGAACACCGGGGAGCTGTTTTTT. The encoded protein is CASSLVAGGPNTGELFF.

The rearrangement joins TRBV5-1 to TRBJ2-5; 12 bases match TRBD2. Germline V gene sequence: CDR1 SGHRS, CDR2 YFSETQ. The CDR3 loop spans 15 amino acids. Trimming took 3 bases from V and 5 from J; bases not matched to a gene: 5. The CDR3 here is CASSSGLAGQETQYF. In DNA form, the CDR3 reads TGCGCCAGCAGCTCAGGACTAGCGGGGCAGGAGACCCAGTACTTC.

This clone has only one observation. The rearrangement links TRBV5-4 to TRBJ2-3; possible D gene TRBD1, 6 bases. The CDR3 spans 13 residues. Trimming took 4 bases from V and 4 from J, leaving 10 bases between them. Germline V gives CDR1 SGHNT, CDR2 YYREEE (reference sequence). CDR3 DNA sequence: TGTGCCAGCAGCCGGGACAAGGCAGATACGCAGTATTTT. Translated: CASSRDKADTQYF.

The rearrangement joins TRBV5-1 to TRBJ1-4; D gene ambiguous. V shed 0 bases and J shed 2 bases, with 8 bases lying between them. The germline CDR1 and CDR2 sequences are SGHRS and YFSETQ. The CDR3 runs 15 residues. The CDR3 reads CASSLGGRTNEKLFF. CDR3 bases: TGCGCCAGCAGCTTGGGCGGGCGGACTAATGAAAAACTGTTTTTT.

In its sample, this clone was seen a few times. Written as DNA, the CDR3 is TGTGCCAGCAGGCCAACAGGGGGCGATGGCTACACCTTC. The encoded protein is CASRPTGGDGYTF. This chain links TRBV6-5 with TRBJ1-2, with 9 bases lining up with TRBD1. This CDR3 region has 13 residues. Germline-derived CDR1 and CDR2 are MNHEY and SVGAGI. Losses at the gene ends were 6 bases for V and 6 bases for J; bases not matched to a gene: 5.